This TCR beta chain is from a study of low-dose radiotherapy and immunotherapy resistance in tumors. This clonotype was counted many times. Trimming shortened V by 8 bases and J by 8 bases, and 18 bases separated the two germline ends. The germline V gene encodes CDR1 MDHEN and CDR2 SYDVKM. The CDR3 totals 13 residues. Amplification, which lasted approximately 19 PCR cycles, used a constant-region primer and V-primer adapter to amplify TCRs. Researchers amplified the isolated mRNA using in vitro transcription. TCRdb redid the calling of the reads with MiXCR, one entry per CDR3 protein. Of tens of thousands of distinct CDR3 sequences in the sample, about an eighth were seen once. Stated time point: before trial treatment.

The rearrangement joins TRBV28 to TRBJ1-2; possible D gene TRBD1, 5 bases. The sample in question was PBMCs, obtained before treatment. This sequence originates from a female donor with ovarian cancer. The CDR3 sequence is CASSPGGHWGYTF. Written as DNA, the CDR3 is TGTGCCAGCTCCCCCGGAGGACACTGGGGCTACACCTTC.